This TCR beta chain came from a study of Ad26.COV2.S vaccination and SARS-CoV-2 variants. The data were produced by immunoSEQ multiplex PCR, yet TCRdb's version contains in-frame clones alone and is incomplete. This sample has fewer than 900,000 clones, with roughly 90% found just once. Specified treatment: over 15 received Ad26.COV2.S at low or high dose, single or two shots; several received placebo; per-sample allocation not given. It was on day 63 after the first vaccine or placebo injection that samples were taken. This CDR3 contains 15 residues. The trim removed 3 bases at V and 5 bases at J, leaving 4 bases unmatched. Germline CDR1 is KGHSH and CDR2 is LQKENI.

The receptor comes from a person between 18 and 59 years old who received the Ad26.COV2.S COVID-19 vaccine or a placebo. The sequencing here drew on peripheral blood, taken in a trial of Ad26.COV2.S vaccine versus placebo. This chain links TRBV18 with TRBJ2-1; the match to TRBD2 covers 10 bases. CDR3: CASSPKGTSDNEQFF. For the CDR3, the DNA is TGTGCCAGCTCACCCAAAGGGACTAGCGACAATGAGCAGTTCTTC.